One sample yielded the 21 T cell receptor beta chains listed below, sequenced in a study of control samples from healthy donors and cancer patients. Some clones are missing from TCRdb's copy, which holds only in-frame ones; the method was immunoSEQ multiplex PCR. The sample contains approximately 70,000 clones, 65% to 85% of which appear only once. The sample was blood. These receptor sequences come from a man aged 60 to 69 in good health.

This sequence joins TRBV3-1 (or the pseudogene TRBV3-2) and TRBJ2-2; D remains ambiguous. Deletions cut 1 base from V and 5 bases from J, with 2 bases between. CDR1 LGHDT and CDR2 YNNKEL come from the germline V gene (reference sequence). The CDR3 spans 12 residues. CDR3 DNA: TGTGCCAGCAGCCAAGGGACCGGGGAGCTGTTTTTT. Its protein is CASSQGTGELFF.

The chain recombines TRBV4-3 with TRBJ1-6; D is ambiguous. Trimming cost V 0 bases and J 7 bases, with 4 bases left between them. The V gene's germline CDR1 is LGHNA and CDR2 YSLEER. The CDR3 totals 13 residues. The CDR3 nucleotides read TGCGCCAGCAGCCAAGATTGGAATTCACCCCTCCACTTT. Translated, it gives CASSQDWNSPLHF.

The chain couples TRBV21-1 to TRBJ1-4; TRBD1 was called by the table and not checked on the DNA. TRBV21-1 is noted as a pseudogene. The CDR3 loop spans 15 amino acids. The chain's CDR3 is CASSKDVETDEKLFF. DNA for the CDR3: TGTGCCAGCAGCAAAGATGTGGAAACAGATGAAAAACTGTTTTTT.

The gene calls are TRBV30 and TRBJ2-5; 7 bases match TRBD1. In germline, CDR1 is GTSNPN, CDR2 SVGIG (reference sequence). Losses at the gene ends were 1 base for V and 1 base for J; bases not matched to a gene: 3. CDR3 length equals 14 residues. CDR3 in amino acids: CAWSATGLQETQYF. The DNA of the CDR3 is TGTGCCTGGAGTGCGACAGGGCTCCAAGAGACCCAGTACTTC.

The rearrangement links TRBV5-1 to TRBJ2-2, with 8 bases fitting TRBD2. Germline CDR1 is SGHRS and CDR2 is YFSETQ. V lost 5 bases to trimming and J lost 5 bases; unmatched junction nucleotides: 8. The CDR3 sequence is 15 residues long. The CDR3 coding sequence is TGCGCCAGCAGGAATCCGGGACTAGTTACCGGGGAGCTGTTTTTT. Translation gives CASRNPGLVTGELFF.

Here the CDR3 DNA reads TGTGCCAGCAGTTCCAGGACAGGGGCCTCTTCCTACGAGCAGTACTTC. It specifies CASSSRTGASSYEQYF. The rearrangement joins TRBV28 to TRBJ2-7; TRBD1 matches 9 bases. The CDR3 length is 16 residues. Trimming cost V 4 bases and J 1 base; bases outside gene matches: 8. Looked up from germline, CDR1 is MDHEN and CDR2 is SYDVKM.

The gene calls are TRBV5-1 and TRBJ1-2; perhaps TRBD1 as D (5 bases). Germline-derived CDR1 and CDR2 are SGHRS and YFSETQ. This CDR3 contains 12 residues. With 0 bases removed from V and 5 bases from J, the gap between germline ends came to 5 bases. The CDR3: CASSLEGYGYTF. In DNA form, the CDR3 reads TGCGCCAGCAGCTTGGAGGGGTATGGCTACACCTTC. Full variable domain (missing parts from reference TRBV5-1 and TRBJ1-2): KAGVTQTPRYLIKTRGQQVTLSCSPISGHRSVSWYQQTPGQGLQFLFEYFSETQRNKGNFPGRFSGRQFSNSRSEMNVSTLELGDSALYLCASSLEGYGYTFGSGTRLTVV.

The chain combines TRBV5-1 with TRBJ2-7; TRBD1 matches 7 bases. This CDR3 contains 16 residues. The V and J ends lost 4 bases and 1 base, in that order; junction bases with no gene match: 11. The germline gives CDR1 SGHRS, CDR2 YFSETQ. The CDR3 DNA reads TGCGCCAGCAGCACAGGACAGGCTGGCCTTTCCTACGAGCAGTACTTC. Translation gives CASSTGQAGLSYEQYF.

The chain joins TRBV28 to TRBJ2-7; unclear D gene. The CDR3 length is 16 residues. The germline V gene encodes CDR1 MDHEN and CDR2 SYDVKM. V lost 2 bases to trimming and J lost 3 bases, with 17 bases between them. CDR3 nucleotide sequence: TGTGCCAGCAGTTTACCCGGAGAGTATAGGGACTACGAGCAGTACTTC. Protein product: CASSLPGEYRDYEQYF.

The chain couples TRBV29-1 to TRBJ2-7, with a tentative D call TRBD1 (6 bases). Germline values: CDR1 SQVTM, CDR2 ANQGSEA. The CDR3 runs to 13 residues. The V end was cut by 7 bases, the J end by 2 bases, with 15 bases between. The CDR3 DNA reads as TGCAGCGCCCTTCCTGCAGGGGCCTACGAGCAGTACTTC. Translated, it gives CSALPAGAYEQYF.

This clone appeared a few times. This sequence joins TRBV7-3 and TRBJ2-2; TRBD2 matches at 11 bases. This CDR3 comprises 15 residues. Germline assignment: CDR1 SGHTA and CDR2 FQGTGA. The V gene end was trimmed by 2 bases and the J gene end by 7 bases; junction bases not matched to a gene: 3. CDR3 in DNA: TGTGCCAGCAGCTTATTAGCGGGAGGGTTCGGGGAGCTGTTTTTT. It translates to CASSLLAGGFGELFF.

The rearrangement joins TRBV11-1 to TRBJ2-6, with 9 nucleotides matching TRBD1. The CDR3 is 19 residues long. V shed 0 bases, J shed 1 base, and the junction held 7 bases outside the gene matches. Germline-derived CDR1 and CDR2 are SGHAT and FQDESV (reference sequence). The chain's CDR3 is CASSLADRGSWSGANVLTF. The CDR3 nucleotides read TGTGCCAGCAGCTTAGCTGACAGGGGGAGCTGGTCTGGGGCCAACGTCCTGACTTTC.

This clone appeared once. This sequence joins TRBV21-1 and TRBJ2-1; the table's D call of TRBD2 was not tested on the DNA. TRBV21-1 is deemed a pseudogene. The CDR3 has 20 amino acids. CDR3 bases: TGTGCCAGCAGCGGACCCGGGACTAGCGGGAGGTGCCGGTTCCACAATGAGCAGTTCTTC. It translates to CASSGPGTSGRCRFHNEQFF.

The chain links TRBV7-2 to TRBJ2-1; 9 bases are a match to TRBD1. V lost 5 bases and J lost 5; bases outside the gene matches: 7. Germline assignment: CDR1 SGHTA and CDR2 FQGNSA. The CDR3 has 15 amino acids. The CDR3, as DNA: TGTGCCAGCAGCCCGATGGGACAGGGCCACAATGAGCAGTTCTTC. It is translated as CASSPMGQGHNEQFF.

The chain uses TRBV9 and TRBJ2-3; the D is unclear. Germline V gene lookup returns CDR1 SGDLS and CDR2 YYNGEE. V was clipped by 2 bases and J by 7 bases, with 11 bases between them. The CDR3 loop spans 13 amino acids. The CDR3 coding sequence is TGTGCCAGCAGCGTGACGGTAGGGAATACGCAGTATTTT. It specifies CASSVTVGNTQYF.

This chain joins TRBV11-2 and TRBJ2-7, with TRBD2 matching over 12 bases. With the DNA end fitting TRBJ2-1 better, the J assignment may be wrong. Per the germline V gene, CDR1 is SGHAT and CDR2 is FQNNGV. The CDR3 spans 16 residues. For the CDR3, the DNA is TGTGCCAGCAGCTTCGCGACTAGCGGGAGTAGTAATGAGCAGTTCTTC. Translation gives CASSFATSGSSNEQFF.

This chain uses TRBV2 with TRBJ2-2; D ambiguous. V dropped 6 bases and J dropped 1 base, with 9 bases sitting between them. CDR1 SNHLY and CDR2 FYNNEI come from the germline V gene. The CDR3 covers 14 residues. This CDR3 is CASRGYLNTGELFF. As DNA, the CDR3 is TGTGCCAGCAGAGGATATCTGAACACCGGGGAGCTGTTTTTT. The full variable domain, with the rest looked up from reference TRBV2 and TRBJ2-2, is EPEVTQTPSHQVTQMGQEVILRCVPISNHLYFYWYRQILGQKVEFLVSFYNNEISEKSEIFDDQFSVERPDGSNFTLKIRSTKLEDSAMYFCASRGYLNTGELFFGEGSRLTVL.

The chain's CDR3 is CASSSRNSRNTGELFF. For the CDR3, the DNA is TGTGCCAGCAGCAGCAGGAATTCGCGTAACACCGGGGAGCTGTTTTTT. The V and J genes are TRBV5-4 and TRBJ2-2; D unclear. CDR1 and CDR2 from the germline V gene are SGHNT and YYREEE (reference sequence). CDR3 length: 16 residues. V was pared by 4 bases and J by 2 bases, with 15 bases between.

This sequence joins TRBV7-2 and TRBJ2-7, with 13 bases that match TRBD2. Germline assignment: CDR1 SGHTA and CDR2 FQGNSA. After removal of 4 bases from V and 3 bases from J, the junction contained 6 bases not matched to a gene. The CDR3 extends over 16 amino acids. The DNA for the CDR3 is TGTGCCAGCAGCTCAAGGACTAGCGGGAGAAACTACGAGCAGTACTTC. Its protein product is CASSSRTSGRNYEQYF. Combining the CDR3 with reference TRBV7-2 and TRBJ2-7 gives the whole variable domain GAGVSQSPSNKVTEKGKDVELRCDPISGHTALYWYRQSLGQGLEFLIYFQGNSAPDKSGLPSDRFSAERTGGSVSTLTIQRTQQEDSAVYLCASSSRTSGRNYEQYFGPGTRLTVT.

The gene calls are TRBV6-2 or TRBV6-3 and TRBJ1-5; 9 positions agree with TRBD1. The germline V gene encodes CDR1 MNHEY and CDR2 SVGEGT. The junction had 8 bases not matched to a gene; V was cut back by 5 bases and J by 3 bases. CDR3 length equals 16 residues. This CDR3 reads CASSPGGQGYNQPQHF. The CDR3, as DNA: TGTGCCAGCAGTCCCGGGGGACAGGGCTACAATCAGCCCCAGCATTTT.

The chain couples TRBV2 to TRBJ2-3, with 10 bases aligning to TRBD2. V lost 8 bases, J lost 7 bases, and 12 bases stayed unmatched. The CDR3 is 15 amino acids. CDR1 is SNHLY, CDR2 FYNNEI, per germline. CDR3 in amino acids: CASGPASGSSHTQYF. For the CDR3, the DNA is TGTGCCAGCGGACCGGCTAGCGGGAGTTCACATACGCAGTATTTT.